This entry describes one TCR beta chain. Its antigen remains unidentified. Qualities for individual bases were not recorded, and no much larger clone is one base off. The data stem from a study of OX40 agonist ivuxolimab in advanced cancers. Regarding the complete study: Ivuxolimab, which targeted the costimulatory receptor OX40 (CD134), was an agonistic, fully human IgG2 monoclonal antibody. Peripheral TCRbeta sequencing aimed to test whether ivuxolimab altered TCR sequence diversity and caused clonal T-cell expansion. The dose-escalation cohort was almost 85% male with a mean age of around 62 years, ranging from roughly 20 to 80. The paper reports the monotherapy dose-escalation portion (N of about 56 patients) of the phase I ivuxolimab trial. Of the roughly 54 dose-escalation patients, hepatocellular carcinoma was present in 19, melanoma in around 15, renal cell carcinoma in 9 and head and neck cancer in 9. Prior anti-PD-1, anti-PD-L1 or anti-CTLA-4 therapy was permitted, and 40% of dose-escalation patients had received checkpoint inhibitors. Partial responses occurred in three dose-escalation patients: two with cutaneous melanoma and one with hepatocellular carcinoma. Intravenous ivuxolimab was administered to patients every 2 weeks at six dose levels: 0.01, 0.1, 0.3, 1.5, 3 and 10 mg/kg.

To sequence the TCRbeta CDR3 region, genomic DNA was isolated from the sorted cells. TCRbeta CDR3 regions were sequenced using the immunoSEQ Assay. TCRdb limited this immuneACCESS table to in-frame rearrangements with V and J called. A share of clones is missing; checked studies link under half to unresolved V genes, and the rest is unexplained. This sample has tens of thousands of clones in its table, and 86% of those were observed once. The ten largest clones represent about 0.8% of the sample. Patients with autoimmune disease history or receiving systemic immunosuppression were excluded from the trial. Peripheral blood for TCR sequencing was collected from all dose cohorts at baseline, on cycle 4 day 1, and on cycle 7 day 1. The samples were taken from a phase I, first-in-human, multicenter, open-label dose-escalation trial of ivuxolimab. Adults with locally advanced or metastatic head and neck squamous cell, hepatocellular, melanoma or renal cell carcinoma were enrolled in the trial. CD4+ and CD8+ T cells were sorted separately from peripheral blood before TCR sequencing.

Beyond this particular receptor, the publication reports: Low levels of normalized T-cell clonal expansion were also seen in some nonresponding patients. After ivuxolimab, CD8+ T cells had more expanded clones than CD4+ T cells on average. Which antigens the clonally expanded peripheral T cells were specific for was not determined. At doses of 0.1 to 3.0 mg/kg, clonal expansion of both CD4+ and CD8+ T cells in blood was seen between baseline and week 6. Partial responders in the 0.1-3.0 mg/kg groups had among the lowest normalized peripheral clonal expansion, especially among CD8+ T cells.

CDR1 and CDR2 were assigned from the germline V gene as MNHEY and SVGAGI. The CDR3, cysteine through phenylalanine, is 15 amino acids long. The sequence is cut down to CDR3 DNA, 45 bases in frame from base 1. V was cut back by 7 bases and J by 7 bases, leaving a gap of 17 bases between them. Sequences were derived from CD4+ or CD8+ T cells sorted from blood, sampled in a trial of the OX40 agonist ivuxolimab. The V gene is TRBV6-5 and the J gene is TRBJ1-6, and the D gene may be TRBD1, 6 bases matching. This sequence originates from an adult with an advanced solid tumor such as melanoma, head and neck, liver or kidney cancer. The nucleotide sequence is TGTGCCAGCACCCGAGGTGGGACAAAGAATTCACCCCTCCACTTT. Translated, it reads CASTRGGTKNSPLHF.